The 25 T cell receptor beta chains listed next were all sequenced from one sample in a study of cytomegalovirus exposure and HLA in healthy donors (dated by TCRdb to about 2017). Library preparation employed the immunoSEQ multiplex PCR assay. For the multiplex PCR, a mixture combining 60 forward primers for TCR Vbeta segments and 13 reverse primers for TCR Jbeta segments was used. Entries here come from immuneACCESS through TCRdb and include only in-frame sequences with V and J called. Some clones fail to appear in such tables; in the studies checked, an unresolved V gene covers under half of the shortfall, and the cause of the remainder is unknown. The sample table records about 160,000 clones; 65% to 85% of these occur just once. Around 1.3% of the sample is held by the ten biggest clonotypes. Sequencing used PBMCs. The receptor source for this set is a boy younger than 10 in good health and CMV-seronegative.

This chain links TRBV28 with TRBJ1-1, with 9 bases aligning to TRBD1. Per the germline V gene, CDR1 is MDHEN and CDR2 is SYDVKM. Losses at the gene ends were 4 bases for V and 3 bases for J; bases not matched to a gene: 9. The CDR3 has 16 residues. CDR3 in DNA: TGTGCCAGCAGTTCCGGGACAGGGCCGTTTGACACTGAAGCTTTCTTT. This encodes CASSSGTGPFDTEAFF.

V and J are TRBV7-6 and TRBJ2-5; the D gene is possibly TRBD2 (5 bases). V lost 1 base and J 1 base, leaving 13 bases between the germline ends. The CDR3 is made up of 16 amino acids. The germline V gene encodes CDR1 SGHVS and CDR2 FNYEAQ. CDR3 protein: CASSLGGSSIQETQYF. Written as DNA, the CDR3 is TGTGCCAGCAGCTTAGGTGGGAGCAGTATCCAAGAGACCCAGTACTTC.

Here the CDR3 reads CSVVQGGGFRNNEQFF. CDR3 in DNA: TGCAGCGTTGTACAGGGGGGGGGATTTCGGAACAATGAGCAGTTCTTC. The chain carries TRBV29-1 and TRBJ2-1, with D possibly matching TRBD1 (8 bases). Deletions cut 4 bases from V and 5 bases from J, with 21 bases between. CDR1 is SQVTM and CDR2 is ANQGSEA in the germline V gene. The CDR3 has 16 amino acids.

This clone has just one count. The chain joins TRBV18 to TRBJ1-4; D is unclear. The CDR3 covers 16 residues. Trimming took off 1 base at V and 5 bases at J, with 14 bases between the two ends. CDR1 KGHSH and CDR2 LQKENI come from the germline V gene. The CDR3 protein is CASSPRTRGRNEKLFF. The CDR3 DNA sequence: TGTGCCAGCTCACCACGAACAAGAGGGAGGAATGAAAAACTGTTTTTT. The whole variable domain, remainder taken from reference TRBV18 and TRBJ1-4, is NAGVMQNPRHLVRRRGQEARLRCSPMKGHSHVYWYRQLPEEGLKFMVYLQKENIIDESGMPKERFSAEFPKEGPSILRIQQVVRGDSAAYFCASSPRTRGRNEKLFFGSGTQLSVL.

A few counts support this clone. The CDR3 nucleotides read TGTGCCAGCAGGGTTCCGGGAGGCCGTGAAGCTTTCTTT. Its protein is CASRVPGGREAFF. The chain uses TRBV25-1 and TRBJ1-1; D not certain. Germline values: CDR1 MGHDK, CDR2 SYGVNS. V lost 6 bases, J lost 7 bases, and 15 bases lay in between. This CDR3 has 13 amino acids.

This sequence joins TRBV13 and TRBJ2-1, with TRBD2 matching 11 bases. The V segment lost 2 bases and the J segment 8 bases; nucleotides outside the gene matches: 5. Per germline, CDR1 PRHDT and CDR2 FYEKMQ (reference sequence). The CDR3 runs to 15 residues. The CDR3 region is CASSLTLAGGDEQFF. CDR3 in DNA: TGTGCCAGCAGCTTAACGCTAGCGGGAGGCGATGAGCAGTTCTTC.

This clone has more than one count but fewer than ten. J is TRBJ1-2 and V is TRBV19; no clear D gene. The CDR3 is made up of 13 amino acids. V lost 5 bases to trimming and J lost 5 bases, with 12 bases between them. CDR1 LNHDA and CDR2 SQIVND come from the germline V gene (reference sequence). CDR3 nucleotide sequence: TGTGCCAGTAGTCTAGCGGCGGAGTATGGCTACACCTTC. It yields the protein CASSLAAEYGYTF.

The gene calls are TRBV9 and TRBJ2-7, with D uncertain. Germline CDR1 and CDR2: SGDLS and YYNGEE. The CDR3 runs 15 residues. V was pared by 4 bases and J by 3 bases, with 17 bases between. CDR3 DNA sequence: TGTGCCAGCAGCCAAACGGGTCTCCCAGACTACGAGCAGTACTTC. Its translation: CASSQTGLPDYEQYF. Filled out from reference TRBV9 and TRBJ2-7, the complete variable domain reads DSGVTQTPKHLITATGQRVTLRCSPRSGDLSVYWYQQSLDQGLQFLIQYYNGEERAKGNILERFSAQQFPDLHSELNLSSLELGDSALYFCASSQTGLPDYEQYFGPGTRLTVT.

The genes are TRBV11-2 and TRBJ2-7; no clear D gene. The CDR3 is 14 amino acids. Trimming removed 3 bases at V and 1 base at J, with 10 bases between. Germline CDR1 SGHAT, CDR2 FQNNGV. The CDR3 sequence: CASSFPPQSYEQYF. DNA for the CDR3: TGTGCCAGCAGCTTCCCCCCCCAATCCTACGAGCAGTACTTC.

The chain uses TRBV7-8 and TRBJ2-5; D is possibly TRBD2 (6 bases). V was pared by 1 base and J by 5 bases, with 8 bases between. Germline V gene sequence: CDR1 SGHVS, CDR2 FQNEAQ. The CDR3 contains 13 residues. CDR3 in amino acids: CASSLGRGETQYF. The CDR3 coding sequence is TGTGCCAGCAGCTTAGGGCGGGGCGAGACCCAGTACTTC.

V and J are TRBV6-4 and TRBJ2-2; TRBD1 aligns across 9 bases. The CDR3 has 18 residues. Germline assignment: CDR1 MRHNA and CDR2 SNTAGT. V was clipped by 0 bases and J by 7 bases; unmatched bases: 12. CDR3 sequence (DNA): TGTGCCAGCAGTGACTCGTATCACGCCGGGACAGGGAACGGGGAGCTGTTTTTT. Its translation is CASSDSYHAGTGNGELFF.

V gene TRBV6-5 combines with J gene TRBJ2-2; TRBD1 matches 9 bases. V gave up 4 bases and J gave up 3 bases; unmatched junction bases: 3. Germline lookup yields CDR1 MNHEY and CDR2 SVGAGI. The CDR3 has 15 residues. Here the CDR3 DNA reads TGTGCCAGCAGTTCGGACAGGGGAGACACCGGGGAGCTGTTTTTT. Residues: CASSSDRGDTGELFF.

The chain combines TRBV10-2 with TRBJ2-2; tentative D call: TRBD2 (6 bases). The V and J ends lost 4 bases and 0 bases respectively, with 6 bases between them. The germline V gene encodes CDR1 WSHSY and CDR2 SAAADI. This CDR3 is built from 14 residues. CDR3: CASSGGANTGELFF. The CDR3 region has the DNA TGCGCCAGCAGTGGCGGGGCGAACACCGGGGAGCTGTTTTTT.

V and J are TRBV27 and TRBJ2-5, with 14 bases that match TRBD2. The DNA end lines up better with TRBJ2-7; the J call may be wrong. CDR3 length: 14 amino acids. Germline loops: CDR1 MNHEY, CDR2 SMNVEV (reference sequence). Here the CDR3 DNA reads TGTGCCAGCAGTTTGGGACTAGCGGGAGACGAGCAGTACTTC. Translated, it gives CASSLGLAGDEQYF.

The chain recombines TRBV30 with TRBJ2-5, with D possibly TRBD2 on 5 matching bases. With 1 base removed from V and 5 bases from J, the gap between germline ends came to 5 bases. There are 11 residues in the CDR3. Germline values: CDR1 GTSNPN, CDR2 SVGIG (reference sequence). The CDR3 nucleotides read TGTGCCTGGAGTGCGGGGGAGACCCAGTACTTC. This translates into CAWSAGETQYF.

The chain joins TRBV10-2 to TRBJ1-4; D may be TRBD1 (6 bases). This CDR3 has 12 residues. The ends were cut back, 6 bases at V and 6 bases at J, with 8 bases in the middle. The germline V gene encodes CDR1 WSHSY and CDR2 SAAADI. For the CDR3, the DNA is TGCGCCAGCAGAAACAGGGATGAAAAACTGTTTTTT. This sequence encodes CASRNRDEKLFF.

V usage is TRBV6-1 and J usage is TRBJ2-1, with 7 bases identical to TRBD2. Germline V CDR1 and CDR2: MNHNS, SASEGT. V lost 7 bases, J lost 4 bases, and 7 bases stayed unmatched. The CDR3 spans 14 residues. In nucleotides, the CDR3 is TGTGCCAGCACCCCTCTAGCGGATTACAATGAGCAGTTCTTC. It translates to CASTPLADYNEQFF.

The table lists this clone with a count of one. V usage is TRBV6-9 and J usage is TRBJ1-2; 8 bases are shared with TRBD1. The V and J ends lost 5 bases and 1 base, in that order; junction bases with no gene match: 12. The CDR3 sequence is 17 residues long. Germline V CDR1 and CDR2: MNHGY, SVAAGI. CDR3 DNA: TGTGCCAGCAGTAGGGGGTACAGGGGGTCCCATAACTATGGCTACACCTTC. Translation gives CASSRGYRGSHNYGYTF.

The sample holds a few counts of this clone. The J gene is TRBJ1-6, the V gene TRBV7-9; D ambiguous. Trimming stripped 2 bases from V and 8 bases from J, with 16 bases between. The V gene's germline CDR1 is SEHNR and CDR2 FQNEAQ (reference sequence). This CDR3 is built from 16 residues. The CDR3: CASSLHSSVMDSPLHF. The CDR3, as DNA: TGTGCCAGCAGCTTACATTCCTCGGTGATGGATTCACCCCTCCACTTT.

V and J are TRBV11-2 and TRBJ2-7; D is possibly TRBD1 (5 bases). This CDR3 comprises 16 residues. Trimming took off 1 base at V and 2 bases at J, with 15 bases between the two ends. CDR1 is SGHAT and CDR2 is FQNNGV in the germline V gene. CDR3 bases: TGTGCCAGCAGCTTAGTTTTTAGCCAGGGCCCCTACGAGCAGTACTTC. Encoded protein: CASSLVFSQGPYEQYF. The complete variable domain, with remaining parts taken from reference TRBV11-2 and TRBJ2-7, reads EAGVAQSPRYKIIEKRQSVAFWCNPISGHATLYWYQQILGQGPKLLIQFQNNGVVDDSQLPKDRFSAERLKGVDSTLKIQPAKLEDSAVYLCASSLVFSQGPYEQYFGPGTRLTVT.

This chain joins TRBV29-1 and TRBJ1-1; a possible D gene is TRBD1 (5 bases). Germline-derived CDR1 and CDR2 are SQVTM and ANQGSEA. The CDR3 spans 13 residues. The V end was cut by 4 bases, the J end by 1 base, with 10 bases between. The CDR3 sequence: CSVASGANTEAFF. CDR3 coding DNA: TGCAGCGTTGCGAGCGGGGCGAACACTGAAGCTTTCTTT. The whole variable domain, remainder taken from reference TRBV29-1 and TRBJ1-1, is SAVISQKPSRDICQRGTSLTIQCQVDSQVTMMFWYRQQPGQSLTLIATANQGSEATYESGFVIDKFPISRPNLTFSTLTVSNMSPEDSSIYLCSVASGANTEAFFGQGTRLTVV.

The rearrangement uses TRBV9 and TRBJ2-1; TRBD1 might be the D (6 bases). Germline V lookup: CDR1 SGDLS, CDR2 YYNGEE. Trimming removed 4 bases at V and 5 bases at J, with 19 bases between. The CDR3 has 16 amino acids. The CDR3 DNA follows: TGTGCCAGCAGCCCTCGGCTGGGGGCGTCAGACAATGAGCAGTTCTTC. Residues: CASSPRLGASDNEQFF. The full variable domain, in which reference TRBV9 and TRBJ2-1 provide the parts outside the CDR3, is DSGVTQTPKHLITATGQRVTLRCSPRSGDLSVYWYQQSLDQGLQFLIQYYNGEERAKGNILERFSAQQFPDLHSELNLSSLELGDSALYFCASSPRLGASDNEQFFGPGTRLTVL.

The chain has TRBV13 and TRBJ2-3; possibly TRBD2 for D (7 bases). This CDR3 region has 14 residues. V lost 5 bases to trimming and J lost 5 bases, with 14 bases between them. Germline V gene lookup returns CDR1 PRHDT and CDR2 FYEKMQ (reference sequence). The CDR3 spells CASSIGGLGDTQYF. CDR3 DNA: TGTGCCAGCAGCATCGGGGGGCTAGGAGATACGCAGTATTTT.

This clone was seen just once. This CDR3 is CASSIDSGGRSNEQFF. For the CDR3, the DNA is TGTGCCAGTAGTATAGATTCGGGGGGAAGGTCCAATGAGCAGTTCTTC. The J gene is TRBJ2-1, the V gene TRBV19, with TRBD2 matching 7 bases. There are 16 residues in the CDR3. Trimming cost V 0 bases and J 6 bases; bases outside gene matches: 8. Germline lookup yields CDR1 LNHDA and CDR2 SQIVND (reference sequence).

This clone was recorded a few times. The V and J genes are TRBV28 and TRBJ1-2; D unclear. Germline loops: CDR1 MDHEN, CDR2 SYDVKM. The ends were cut back, 3 bases at V and 5 bases at J, with 10 bases in the middle. The CDR3 length is 13 residues. The CDR3 nucleotides read TGTGCCAGCAGTTTTCCAAACAGATATGGCTACACCTTC. Residues: CASSFPNRYGYTF.